This T cell receptor beta chain emerged from a study of OX40 agonist ivuxolimab in advanced cancers. Assay: immunoSEQ multiplex PCR; the TCRdb copy retains only in-frame clones and omits some. Of around 50,000 clones in the sample, approximately 91% are singletons; the top ten hold around 0.6%. Germline loops: CDR1 SNHLY, CDR2 FYNNEI. This CDR3 is built from 14 residues. V dropped 3 bases and J dropped 5; count of bases not matched to a gene: 3. Peripheral blood came from all dose cohorts at three timepoints. This clone appeared once. The V call is TRBV2, the J call TRBJ2-2; 7 positions agree with TRBD2. This receptor was taken from an adult with an advanced solid tumor such as melanoma, head and neck, liver or kidney cancer. Sample: CD4+ or CD8+ T cells sorted from blood, taken in a trial of the OX40 agonist ivuxolimab. This CDR3 reads CASSDVRGTGELFF. The DNA for the CDR3 is TGTGCCAGCAGTGATGTGCGGGGGACCGGGGAGCTGTTTTTT.